One sample yielded the 23 T cell receptor beta chains listed below, sequenced in a study of blood T cell repertoires in COVID-19. Libraries were prepared by immunoSEQ multiplex PCR; TCRdb keeps only in-frame clonotypes and omits some of them. The table lists approximately 110,000 clones, 80% to 90% of them singletons, with about 2% in the top ten. Source material: peripheral blood. The receptor source for this set is a human donor in a cohort sampled during active COVID-19.

This clone turned up a few times. The gene calls are TRBV10-1 and TRBJ1-3; D call uncertain. Trimming pared 6 bases from V and 4 bases from J, leaving 13 bases between. The CDR3 is 14 residues long. From germline, CDR1 is WNHNN and CDR2 SYGVQD (reference sequence). The DNA for the CDR3 is TGCGCCAGCAGGGAGAGGGAGACCGGAAACACCATATATTTT. It translates to CASRERETGNTIYF.

This sequence joins TRBV6-2 or TRBV6-3 and TRBJ2-7, with 16 bases identical to TRBD2. Losses at the gene ends were 5 bases for V and 3 bases for J; bases not matched to a gene: 16. This CDR3 is built from 20 residues. Germline CDR1 and CDR2: MNHEY and SVGEGT. CDR3 sequence (DNA): TGTGCCAGCAGTGATCTTTTACCCCCGGGACTAGCGGGGGGGAGCTACGAGCAGTACTTC. It translates to CASSDLLPPGLAGGSYEQYF.

The gene calls are TRBV7-3 and TRBJ2-3; TRBD1 might be the D (5 bases). Deletions cut 0 bases from V and 4 bases from J, with 11 bases between. Germline CDR1 and CDR2: SGHTA and FQGTGA. The length of the CDR3 is 15 residues. For the CDR3, the DNA is TGTGCCAGCAGCTTAACAGGGGCTGGGTCAGATACGCAGTATTTT. Translation gives CASSLTGAGSDTQYF.

This rearrangement joins TRBV30 to TRBJ1-6, with 9 nucleotides matching TRBD1. The CDR3 extends over 14 amino acids. Germline CDR1 is GTSNPN and CDR2 is SVGIG (reference sequence). V shed 4 bases, J shed 7 bases, and the junction held 5 bases outside the gene matches. The CDR3 sequence: CAWTGTGTNSPLHF. Here the CDR3 DNA reads TGTGCCTGGACCGGGACAGGGACGAATTCACCCCTCCACTTT.

The chain recombines TRBV7-2 with TRBJ2-3; TRBD2 matches 13 bases. Germline CDR1 and CDR2: SGHTA and FQGNSA. The trim removed 5 bases at V and 2 bases at J, leaving 10 bases unmatched. This CDR3 comprises 18 residues. CDR3 sequence reads: CASSPTGLAGAYTDTQYF. The DNA for the CDR3 is TGTGCCAGCAGCCCGACTGGACTAGCGGGGGCCTACACAGATACGCAGTATTTT.

The chain links TRBV28 to TRBJ2-3; 9 bases match TRBD1. J lost 8 bases, V lost 4 bases, and 10 bases had no gene match. Per the germline V gene, CDR1 is MDHEN and CDR2 is SYDVKM. The CDR3 extends over 15 amino acids. The CDR3 is CASSSGTGSFGTQYF. CDR3 sequence (DNA): TGTGCCAGCAGTTCCGGGACAGGGAGTTTCGGTACGCAGTATTTT.

The chain employs TRBV28 and TRBJ2-2, with 9 positions matching TRBD1. Germline assignment: CDR1 MDHEN and CDR2 SYDVKM. The CDR3 consists of 18 residues. V shed 6 bases, J shed 3 bases, and the junction held 14 bases outside the gene matches. The CDR3 spells CASRHPPRTGVHTGELFF. DNA of the CDR3: TGTGCCAGCAGGCATCCACCCCGGACAGGGGTTCACACCGGGGAGCTGTTTTTT.

The V and J genes are TRBV10-3 and TRBJ2-3; 8 nucleotides match TRBD2. This CDR3 is built from 16 residues. Germline loops: CDR1 ENHRY, CDR2 SYGVKD. V shed 2 bases, J shed 2 bases, and the junction held 6 bases outside the gene matches. Here the CDR3 DNA reads TGTGCCATCAGTGAGGGGTTAGCGGGGATCACAGATACGCAGTATTTT. This encodes CAISEGLAGITDTQYF.

The rearrangement joins TRBV6-1 to TRBJ2-5; weak D call: TRBD2 (7 bases). This CDR3 has 17 amino acids. V lost 4 bases and J 4 bases, leaving 22 bases between the germline ends. Per the germline V gene, CDR1 is MNHNS and CDR2 is SASEGT. The CDR3 bases are TGTGCCAGCAGTGGCACACAAGGGGGGGGCCCGGGAGAGACCCAGTACTTC. Its protein is CASSGTQGGGPGETQYF.

V is TRBV5-1 and J is TRBJ1-1, with D perhaps matching TRBD1 (5 bases). Germline-derived CDR1 and CDR2 are SGHRS and YFSETQ. The CDR3 loop spans 14 amino acids. V was clipped by 0 bases and J by 2 bases, with 8 bases between them. The DNA for the CDR3 is TGCGCCAGCAGCTTGGAGGGGCCTAACACTGAAGCTTTCTTT. As protein: CASSLEGPNTEAFF.

V and J are TRBV5-1 and TRBJ1-2, with TRBD1 matching 8 bases. The germline V gene encodes CDR1 SGHRS and CDR2 YFSETQ. The CDR3 runs 15 residues. The V gene end was trimmed by 2 bases and the J gene end by 3 bases; junction bases not matched to a gene: 6. This chain's CDR3 is CASSLEQGGDYGYTF. In DNA form, the CDR3 reads TGCGCCAGCAGCTTAGAACAGGGGGGCGACTATGGCTACACCTTC.

The chain combines TRBV5-1 with TRBJ1-2; 7 bases line up with TRBD1. V dropped 2 bases and J dropped 4; count of bases not matched to a gene: 2. The germline V gene encodes CDR1 SGHRS and CDR2 YFSETQ. CDR3 size: 13 residues. CDR3 residues: CASSFDRVYGYTF. DNA of the CDR3: TGCGCCAGCAGCTTCGACAGGGTCTATGGCTACACCTTC. Using reference TRBV5-1 and TRBJ1-2 for the parts outside the CDR3, the full variable domain is KAGVTQTPRYLIKTRGQQVTLSCSPISGHRSVSWYQQTPGQGLQFLFEYFSETQRNKGNFPGRFSGRQFSNSRSEMNVSTLELGDSALYLCASSFDRVYGYTFGSGTRLTVV.

This clone was detected only once. The CDR3 DNA reads as TGTGCCAGCAGTGCAGGGGTGGGTAATTCACCCCTCCACTTT. It translates to CASSAGVGNSPLHF. The chain has TRBV11-2 and TRBJ1-6, with D possibly being TRBD1 (6 bases). Between the trimmed V and J ends, which lost 6 bases and 6 bases, there was a span of 12 bases. In germline, CDR1 is SGHAT, CDR2 FQNNGV. The CDR3 length is 14 residues.

The chain is built from TRBV18 and TRBJ1-1; no reliable D call. This CDR3 comprises 13 residues. Trimming cost V 6 bases and J 1 base, with 9 bases left between them. Germline CDR1 KGHSH, CDR2 LQKENI. CDR3 bases: TGTGCCAGCTCCCCGGTCGGGAACACTGAAGCTTTCTTT. Amino acid sequence: CASSPVGNTEAFF.

V is TRBV21-1 and J is TRBJ2-5; the D call TRBD2 from the table was never checked on the DNA. TRBV21-1 represents a pseudogene. The CDR3 length is 17 residues. CDR3 in DNA: TGTGCCAGCACCCCGCAGGAGCGGGAGGAGGGGCAAGAGACCCAGTACTTC. It translates to CASTPQEREEGQETQYF.

The chain couples TRBV4-1 to TRBJ2-6, with D perhaps matching TRBD2 (5 bases). V lost 3 bases and J 5 bases, leaving 11 bases between the germline ends. CDR1 and CDR2 from the germline V gene are MGHRA and YSYEKL. The CDR3 is 15 residues long. The CDR3 loop is CASSQGGRRANVLTF. Here the CDR3 DNA reads TGCGCCAGCAGCCAGGGCGGGCGAAGGGCCAACGTCCTGACTTTC.

The chain couples TRBV24-1 to TRBJ1-1, with 8 bases matching TRBD1. This CDR3 spans 13 amino acids. CDR1 is KGHDR and CDR2 is SFDVKD in the germline V gene. V was clipped by 2 bases and J by 8 bases; unmatched bases: 3. CDR3 DNA: TGTGCCACCAGTGATTATCGGACAGGGGAAGCTTTCTTT. As protein: CATSDYRTGEAFF.

The chain carries TRBV27 and TRBJ2-1; 7 bases align to TRBD1. CDR3 size: 15 residues. Germline values: CDR1 MNHEY, CDR2 SMNVEV (reference sequence). V lost 6 bases, J lost 2 bases, and 7 bases stayed unmatched. CDR3 nucleotide sequence: TGTGCCAGCAGCTTTGGACAGGTTGCCTACAATGAGCAGTTCTTC. This gives the protein CASSFGQVAYNEQFF.

This chain links TRBV5-1 with TRBJ1-4, with D unresolved. The CDR3 is 17 residues long. The ends were cut back, 6 bases at V and 0 bases at J, with 18 bases in the middle. CDR1 is SGHRS, CDR2 YFSETQ, per germline. The CDR3 coding sequence is TGCGCCAGCACCCCTCTCGCTCTCGGGGCAACTAATGAAAAACTGTTTTTT. The encoded protein is CASTPLALGATNEKLFF.

In DNA, the CDR3 is TGTGCCAGCAGCCACCCGGACAGCTATGGCTACACCTTC. It yields the protein CASSHPDSYGYTF. V gene TRBV7-2 combines with J gene TRBJ1-2, with D possibly TRBD1 on 6 matching bases. The germline V and J ends were trimmed by 5 bases and 4 bases, with 11 bases remaining between them. The CDR3 runs 13 residues. CDR1 SGHTA and CDR2 FQGNSA come from the germline V gene.

The chain has TRBV19 and TRBJ2-4, with D perhaps TRBD2 (7 bases). V was pared by 4 bases and J by 9 bases, with 16 bases between. From germline, CDR1 is LNHDA and CDR2 SQIVND (reference sequence). The CDR3 consists of 14 residues. CDR3 nucleotides: TGTGCCAGTAGTACCCAGGGAGGGGGTGCCATTCAGTACTTC. Protein: CASSTQGGGAIQYF.

This chain uses TRBV29-1 with TRBJ2-1; 12 bases map to TRBD2. Germline V gives CDR1 SQVTM, CDR2 ANQGSEA. CDR3 size: 16 residues. Trimming cost V 0 bases and J 1 base; bases outside gene matches: 1. The CDR3 loop reads CSVEDGLAGSYNEQFF. The CDR3 DNA sequence: TGCAGCGTTGAAGATGGACTAGCGGGGTCCTACAATGAGCAGTTCTTC.

V usage is TRBV29-1 and J usage is TRBJ2-1, with 9 bases identical to TRBD1. Germline loops: CDR1 SQVTM, CDR2 ANQGSEA. This CDR3 is 12 amino acids long. V shed 4 bases and J 13 bases; nucleotides not matched to a gene: 8. The CDR3 DNA follows: TGCAGCGTTGTTGGGACAGGGAATTACCAGTTCTTC. Amino acid sequence: CSVVGTGNYQFF.